This TCR beta chain is drawn from a study of T-cell memory formation after mild COVID-19. Overall study context: TCR clusters were mostly donor specific.

The CDR3 is 12 residues long. Germline V CDR1 and CDR2: SGDLS, YYNGEE. The V gene lost 3 bases and the J gene lost 4 bases, with 8 bases spanning the gap. This clonotype was counted only a few times. What it binds is not known. Study-level points and caveats: In second-wave clones peaking day 37, SARS-CoV-2 specificity remained unconfirmed. Pre-infection memory showed some responding clones, and this suggested that cross-reactive memory joined.

Researchers used 5'RACE with constant-segment primers to make TCR alpha and TCR beta cDNA libraries that carry sample barcodes and UMIs. From the 5' RACE reads, TCRdb called clonotypes with MiXCR, one entry per CDR3 protein. The table lists about 540,000 distinct CDR3 sequences, roughly 21% of them singletons. The rearrangement joins TRBV9 to TRBJ2-7; the D gene is possibly TRBD2 (6 bases). The sample was PBMCs or a T cell subset sorted from them (not recorded which). The receptor was isolated from an adult woman who had mild COVID-19 (a few samples of this study predate the infection). Cell type and time point are not known. The CDR3 nucleotides are TGTGCCAGCAGCGCGAGCGGGTACGAGCAGTACTTC. Translating gives CASSASGYEQYF.